Included here is one TCR beta chain sequence, with context. The CDR3 runs 13 residues. From germline, CDR1 is SGHAT and CDR2 FQDESV (reference sequence). V was pared by 1 base and J by 5 bases, with 8 bases between. Repertoires were generated with immunoSEQ multiplex PCR, while TCRdb's copy carries only in-frame clones and drops some. The sample yields approximately 180,000 clones, more than 90% seen once. The sample is drawn from a study of control samples from healthy donors and cancer patients. The sequence was collected from a woman in her thirties or forties in good health. Sequencing was carried out using blood. The rearrangement uses TRBV11-1 and TRBJ1-2; no definite D call. The DNA for the CDR3 is TGTGCCAGCAGCTTAGATGTCAGTTATGGCTACACCTTC. Its translation is CASSLDVSYGYTF.